The 17 T cell receptor beta chains reported below all come from one sample, sequenced in a study of beta chain features in type 1 diabetes. Study outcomes and limitations: Moderately but significantly shorter TCRB CDR3s were found in Type 1 diabetes patients in all four CD4+ subsets.

cDNA synthesis used the whole RNA isolate, giving expressed TCRB sequences. Assay used: immunoSEQ multiplex PCR; TCRdb lists only in-frame clones, some missing. The data show over 600,000 clones, around 11% seen once. These receptors' targets are unknown. The sample was naive CD4+ T cells from blood. The receptors here all came from a man aged 25 to 40 with type 1 diabetes.

This clone has a handful of counts. This rearrangement joins TRBV4-3 to TRBJ1-2, with D maybe TRBD1 (6 bases). V was clipped by 0 bases and J by 4 bases, with 12 bases between them. The CDR3 contains 15 residues. The germline V gene has CDR1 LGHNA and CDR2 YSLEER. This chain's CDR3 is CASSQDQGRGYGYTF. CDR3 DNA: TGCGCCAGCAGCCAAGATCAAGGCAGGGGCTATGGCTACACCTTC.

The chain is built from TRBV27 and TRBJ2-2; TRBD1 might be the D (5 bases). CDR3 length: 16 amino acids. Trimming cost V 1 base and J 4 bases, with 13 bases left between them. CDR1 is MNHEY and CDR2 is SMNVEV in the germline V gene (reference sequence). This chain's CDR3 is CASSLFAGYRTGELFF. The CDR3 region has the DNA TGTGCCAGCAGTTTATTCGCAGGGTATCGCACCGGGGAGCTGTTTTTT.

This rearrangement joins TRBV5-4 to TRBJ2-7, with 8 bases aligning to TRBD1. Germline lookup yields CDR1 SGHNT and CDR2 YYREEE (reference sequence). Germline trimming cut 6 bases from V and 2 bases from J; bases unmatched to any gene: 7. The CDR3 is 14 amino acids. The chain's CDR3 is CASTVDRAAYEQYF. The CDR3 DNA is TGTGCCAGCACCGTGGACAGGGCAGCCTACGAGCAGTACTTC.

This clone has just a few counts. The chain couples TRBV10-2 to TRBJ2-6; TRBD2 matches at 7 bases. The CDR3 sequence is 17 residues long. In germline, CDR1 is WSHSY, CDR2 SAAADI. The junction had 5 bases not matched to a gene; V was cut back by 3 bases and J by 0 bases. The CDR3 is CASSESGADSGANVLTF. For the CDR3, the DNA is TGCGCCAGCAGTGAAAGCGGGGCCGACTCTGGGGCCAACGTCCTGACTTTC.

Only a few counts were recorded for this clone. V is TRBV11-3 and J is TRBJ2-5, with 7 bases lining up with TRBD2. The CDR3 totals 16 residues. The germline V gene has CDR1 SGHNT and CDR2 YENEEA. V trimming: 5 bases; J trimming: 2 bases; junction bases outside the gene matches: 11. This CDR3 reads CASSPNPGGLQETQYF. The CDR3 bases are TGTGCCAGCAGCCCAAATCCGGGGGGACTTCAAGAGACCCAGTACTTC.

This clone was found a few times. The chain recombines TRBV7-8 with TRBJ1-5; the match to TRBD1 covers 11 bases. V gave up 5 bases and J gave up 2 bases; unmatched junction bases: 2. The CDR3 is 15 amino acids. Germline V gene sequence: CDR1 SGHVS, CDR2 FQNEAQ. CDR3 amino acids: CASSAGQGGNQPQHF. The CDR3 nucleotides are TGTGCCAGCAGCGCGGGACAGGGGGGCAATCAGCCCCAGCATTTT.

The chain couples TRBV6-5 to TRBJ2-1; TRBD2 matches at 9 bases. CDR1 is MNHEY, CDR2 SVGAGI, per germline. The CDR3 loop spans 16 amino acids. V shed 0 bases, J shed 7 bases, and the junction held 7 bases outside the gene matches. This chain's CDR3 is CASSYSGGGAWNEQFF. DNA for the CDR3: TGTGCCAGCAGTTACTCCGGCGGGGGGGCTTGGAATGAGCAGTTCTTC.

This sequence joins TRBV7-2 and TRBJ2-7, with D perhaps being TRBD1 or TRBD2 (5 bases each). CDR3 length: 14 amino acids. The V end was cut by 5 bases, the J end by 0 bases, with 11 bases between. Germline lookup yields CDR1 SGHTA and CDR2 FQGNSA. Here the CDR3 reads CASSGDGNSYEQYF. The CDR3, as DNA: TGTGCCAGCAGCGGGGACGGAAACTCCTACGAGCAGTACTTC. Combining the CDR3 with reference TRBV7-2 and TRBJ2-7 gives the whole variable domain GAGVSQSPSNKVTEKGKDVELRCDPISGHTALYWYRQSLGQGLEFLIYFQGNSAPDKSGLPSDRFSAERTGGSVSTLTIQRTQQEDSAVYLCASSGDGNSYEQYFGPGTRLTVT.

This clone was picked up a small number of times. J is TRBJ1-1 and V is TRBV19; D gene unclear. Trimming stripped 5 bases from V and 2 bases from J, with 15 bases between. There are 15 residues in the CDR3. From germline, CDR1 is LNHDA and CDR2 SQIVND (reference sequence). The CDR3 coding sequence is TGTGCCAGTAGTGTTCTGATGCCGGCTAACACTGAAGCTTTCTTT. Its protein is CASSVLMPANTEAFF. Together with reference TRBV19 and TRBJ1-1, the CDR3 gives the full variable domain: DGGITQSPKYLFRKEGQNVTLSCEQNLNHDAMYWYRQDPGQGLRLIYYSQIVNDFQKGDIAEGYSVSREKKESFPLTVTSAQKNPTAFYLCASSVLMPANTEAFFGQGTRLTVV.

This chain uses TRBV4-2 with TRBJ2-6; 7 nucleotides line up with TRBD1. The CDR3 covers 16 residues. Germline lookup yields CDR1 LGHNA and CDR2 YNFKEQ. The V gene end was trimmed by 3 bases and the J gene end by 2 bases; junction bases not matched to a gene: 4. The CDR3 DNA sequence: TGTGCCAGCAGCCATCTCCAGGGGGCTGGGGCCAACGTCCTGACTTTC. The encoded protein is CASSHLQGAGANVLTF.

This clone showed up many times. The chain has TRBV10-3 and TRBJ2-5, with D unclear. The CDR3 length is 11 residues. Trimming took off 3 bases at V and 1 base at J, with 0 bases between the two ends. Germline V gives CDR1 ENHRY, CDR2 SYGVKD. The CDR3 DNA is TGTGCCATCAGTGACCAAGAGACCCAGTACTTC. Translated: CAISDQETQYF.

The V and J genes are TRBV29-1 and TRBJ2-5; 14 bases match TRBD2. V dropped 6 bases and J dropped 1; count of bases not matched to a gene: 4. Germline V gene sequence: CDR1 SQVTM, CDR2 ANQGSEA. CDR3 size: 15 residues. The CDR3 bases are TGCAGCGTAGGGACTAGCGGGAGAAGCCAAGAGACCCAGTACTTC. Its translation: CSVGTSGRSQETQYF.

V gene TRBV7-2 combines with J gene TRBJ1-4; perhaps TRBD1 as D (5 bases). The CDR3 has 15 amino acids. The ends were cut back, 4 bases at V and 5 bases at J, with 14 bases in the middle. CDR1 SGHTA and CDR2 FQGNSA come from the germline V gene. The CDR3, as DNA: TGTGCCAGCAGCTCCGCGGGACTACTCAATGAAAAACTGTTTTTT. Translation: CASSSAGLLNEKLFF.

Only a few counts were recorded for this clone. The chain has TRBV30 and TRBJ1-6; D is unresolved. The CDR3 has 13 residues. V lost 4 bases and J 10 bases, leaving 14 bases between the germline ends. CDR1 is GTSNPN and CDR2 is SVGIG in the germline V gene (reference sequence). CDR3 sequence (DNA): TGTGCCTGGAACCCGGGCCCTGGGTCACCCCTCCACTTT. Protein: CAWNPGPGSPLHF.

The chain is built from TRBV27 and TRBJ2-7, with D possibly matching TRBD1 (5 bases). Germline values: CDR1 MNHEY, CDR2 SMNVEV (reference sequence). The ends were cut back, 3 bases at V and 4 bases at J, with 16 bases in the middle. The CDR3 is made up of 15 amino acids. DNA for the CDR3: TGTGCCAGCAGTTTTCACCGTGCAGGGCTGTACGAGCAGTACTTC. This codes for CASSFHRAGLYEQYF.

This clone occurred a few times. The chain links TRBV11-2 to TRBJ2-5; D possibly corresponds to TRBD2 (5 bases). The length of the CDR3 is 13 residues. V lost 1 base, J lost 5 bases, and 8 bases lay in between. Germline lookup yields CDR1 SGHAT and CDR2 FQNNGV. The CDR3 sequence: CASSLVEGETQYF. The CDR3 bases are TGTGCCAGCAGCTTAGTCGAGGGCGAGACCCAGTACTTC.

In this sample, this clone turned up a few times. V gene TRBV7-9 combines with J gene TRBJ1-5; 8 nucleotides match TRBD1. CDR1 SEHNR and CDR2 FQNEAQ come from the germline V gene (reference sequence). Trimming at V came to 5 bases and at J to 4 bases, leaving 7 bases not matched to a gene. The CDR3 consists of 15 residues. CDR3: CASSDGQGWNQPQHF. The CDR3 DNA is TGTGCCAGCAGCGACGGACAGGGCTGGAATCAGCCCCAGCATTTT.